The 24 T cell receptor beta chains listed next were all sequenced from one sample in a study of blood T cell repertoires in COVID-19. The protocol was immunoSEQ multiplex PCR, while the TCRdb copy is restricted to in-frame clones and leaves out a portion. The sample contains around 110,000 clones, 80% to 85% of which appear only once. Sample: peripheral blood. The origin of the receptors is a man aged 70-80 years with acute or convalescent COVID-19.

This clone was detected only a few times. V is TRBV7-3 and J is TRBJ2-3, with 11 bases aligning to TRBD2. The CDR3 has 16 amino acids. The germline V gene has CDR1 SGHTA and CDR2 FQGTGA. V trimming: 4 bases; J trimming: 3 bases; junction bases outside the gene matches: 6. The CDR3 coding sequence is TGTGCCAGCAGCTCAGGACTAGCGGGTGAAACAGATACGCAGTATTTT. Translated: CASSSGLAGETDTQYF.

V is TRBV14 and J is TRBJ1-4; 10 bases agree with TRBD1. This CDR3 region has 16 residues. The junction had 9 bases not matched to a gene; V was cut back by 4 bases and J by 7 bases. Germline V gene lookup returns CDR1 SGHDN and CDR2 FVKESK. CDR3 loop: CASSRQDRDRGEKLFF. Here the CDR3 DNA reads TGTGCCAGCAGCCGTCAAGACCGGGACAGGGGTGAAAAACTGTTTTTT.

The chain couples TRBV30 to TRBJ1-1; maybe TRBD1 (5 bases). The CDR3 is 14 residues long. Germline CDR1 and CDR2: GTSNPN and SVGIG (reference sequence). The V and J ends lost 6 bases and 1 base respectively, with 15 bases between them. CDR3 sequence: CACGGKGANTEAFF. The CDR3, as DNA: TGTGCCTGTGGGGGGAAAGGGGCGAACACTGAAGCTTTCTTT. Variable domain in full (rest from reference TRBV30 and TRBJ1-1): SQTIHQWPATLVQPVGSPLSLECTVEGTSNPNLYWYRQAAGRGLQLLFYSVGIGQISSEVPQNLSASRPQDRQFILSSKKLLLSDSGFYLCACGGKGANTEAFFGQGTRLTVV.

The chain employs TRBV5-6 and TRBJ1-5; unclear D gene. Germline values: CDR1 SGHDT, CDR2 YYEEEE. V lost 2 bases to trimming and J lost 4 bases, with 16 bases between them. This CDR3 contains 16 residues. CDR3 sequence: CASSFWETGKNQPQHF. CDR3 in DNA: TGTGCCAGCAGCTTTTGGGAAACGGGGAAAAATCAGCCCCAGCATTTT.

The chain recombines TRBV28 with TRBJ1-3, with 9 nucleotides matching TRBD1. The J segment lost 4 bases and the V segment lost 8 bases, leaving 6 bases of the junction unmatched. CDR3 size: 14 residues. Germline CDR1 reads MDHEN; CDR2 reads SYDVKM. The CDR3 sequence: CASLLTGGGNTIYF. As DNA, the CDR3 is TGTGCCAGCCTCCTGACAGGGGGAGGAAACACCATATATTTT.

This sequence joins TRBV25-1 and TRBJ2-2; 7 nucleotides align to TRBD2. This CDR3 spans 15 amino acids. V trimming: 2 bases; J trimming: 4 bases; junction bases outside the gene matches: 4. The V gene's germline CDR1 is MGHDK and CDR2 SYGVNS. DNA for the CDR3: TGTGCCAGCAGTGAAGGTTGGGGGGGCACCGGGGAGCTGTTTTTT. Encoded protein: CASSEGWGGTGELFF.

The gene calls are TRBV7-3 and TRBJ2-3; TRBD1 might be the D (5 bases). CDR1 and CDR2 from the germline V gene are SGHTA and FQGTGA. The CDR3 consists of 16 residues. V shed 2 bases and J shed 4 bases, with 16 bases lying between them. CDR3 amino acids: CASSLQGPLAADTQYF. As DNA, the CDR3 is TGTGCCAGCAGCTTACAGGGCCCTCTCGCGGCAGATACGCAGTATTTT.

The chain couples TRBV19 to TRBJ1-1; possibly TRBD1 for D (5 bases). This CDR3 has 13 residues. The germline gives CDR1 LNHDA, CDR2 SQIVND (reference sequence). Trimming left V 7 bases short and J 0 bases short, with 9 bases between. The CDR3 sequence: CASKWGVNTEAFF. DNA of the CDR3: TGTGCCAGTAAGTGGGGGGTGAACACTGAAGCTTTCTTT.

The chain uses TRBV18 and TRBJ2-3; D uncertain. Germline V gives CDR1 KGHSH, CDR2 LQKENI. V was cut by 0 bases and J by 2 bases, with 6 bases left in between. The CDR3 is 14 amino acids. CDR3: CASSPPTHTDTQYF. The DNA of the CDR3 is TGTGCCAGCTCACCACCCACTCACACAGATACGCAGTATTTT.

This clone was observed a single time. This sequence joins TRBV2 and TRBJ1-1; D gene uncertain. The germline V gene has CDR1 SNHLY and CDR2 FYNNEI. This CDR3 contains 13 residues. Trimming removed 4 bases from V and 0 bases from J, with 6 bases in between. The CDR3 DNA sequence: TGTGCCAGCAGTGGTCTTGTGAACACTGAAGCTTTCTTT. This gives the protein CASSGLVNTEAFF.

The CDR3 nucleotides read TGTGCCAGCAGCGTACAGGGCCCCAGGACTGAAGCTTTCTTT. Protein sequence: CASSVQGPRTEAFF. The chain uses TRBV9 and TRBJ1-1, with D possibly being TRBD1 (5 bases). Germline CDR1 SGDLS, CDR2 YYNGEE. V was pared by 1 base and J by 5 bases, with 12 bases between. The CDR3 runs to 14 residues.

The chain joins TRBV28 to TRBJ2-7; D unclear. Trimming removed 5 bases at V and 3 bases at J, with 5 bases between. Germline V gene lookup returns CDR1 MDHEN and CDR2 SYDVKM. The CDR3 runs 11 residues. The CDR3 here is CASSNYYEQYF. The CDR3 region has the DNA TGTGCCAGCAGTAACTACTACGAGCAGTACTTC.

CDR3 protein: CASLGLLSSGNTIYF. DNA of the CDR3: TGTGCCAGCTTGGGGCTTCTGAGCTCTGGAAACACCATATATTTT. The rearrangement joins TRBV28 to TRBJ1-3; TRBD1 is a possible D gene (5 bases). The CDR3 contains 15 residues. Germline V lookup: CDR1 MDHEN, CDR2 SYDVKM. The V end lost 8 bases, the J end lost 0 bases, and 14 bases lay between the germline ends.

This chain's CDR3 is CASSVEQGGEQYF. For the CDR3, the DNA is TGTGCCAGCAGCGTAGAACAGGGTGGCGAGCAGTACTTC. This chain connects TRBV9 to TRBJ2-7; D may be TRBD1 (6 bases). Trimming took 0 bases from V and 6 from J, leaving 10 bases between them. CDR1 is SGDLS, CDR2 YYNGEE, per germline. The length of the CDR3 is 13 residues.

The chain recombines TRBV3-1 (or the pseudogene TRBV3-2) with TRBJ2-1, with TRBD2 matching 11 bases. CDR1 is LGHDT and CDR2 is YNNKEL in the germline V gene (reference sequence). V dropped 1 base and J dropped 4; count of bases not matched to a gene: 6. This CDR3 region has 17 residues. CDR3 region: CASSQVTSGAPYNEQFF. CDR3 nucleotides: TGTGCCAGCAGCCAAGTGACTAGCGGGGCCCCATACAATGAGCAGTTCTTC.

This clone was seen a handful of times. The chain recombines TRBV25-1 with TRBJ1-1; D remains unclear. CDR1 and CDR2 (germline): MGHDK, SYGVNS. The V gene lost 6 bases and the J gene lost 4 bases, with 12 bases spanning the gap. The length of the CDR3 is 13 residues. CDR3 sequence: CASSFMPGTEAFF. The CDR3 DNA reads as TGTGCCAGCAGCTTTATGCCAGGCACTGAAGCTTTCTTT. The full variable domain, with the rest looked up from reference TRBV25-1 and TRBJ1-1, is EADIYQTPRYLVIGTGKKITLECSQTMGHDKMYWYQQDPGMELHLIHYSYGVNSTEKGDLSSESTVSRIRTEHFPLTLESARPSHTSQYLCASSFMPGTEAFFGQGTRLTVV.

The V gene is TRBV5-1, the J gene TRBJ2-7; D might be TRBD2 (5 bases). Deletions cut 0 bases from V and 3 bases from J, with 16 bases between. The CDR3 consists of 16 residues. Germline V gives CDR1 SGHRS, CDR2 YFSETQ. CDR3 DNA: TGCGCCAGCAGCTTGGGGGGAAGTTCGGCGGGCTACGAGCAGTACTTC. Its translation is CASSLGGSSAGYEQYF.

This clone was found a few times. This chain joins TRBV7-9 and TRBJ1-1; D unclear. The V end was cut by 1 base, the J end by 0 bases, with 6 bases between. CDR1 is SEHNR and CDR2 is FQNEAQ in the germline V gene (reference sequence). CDR3 length: 14 amino acids. This CDR3 reads CASSLVTVNTEAFF. The CDR3 bases are TGTGCCAGCAGCTTAGTCACAGTGAACACTGAAGCTTTCTTT. The variable domain in full, with the rest retrieved from reference TRBV7-9 and TRBJ1-1, is DTGVSQNPRHKITKRGQNVTFRCDPISEHNRLYWYRQTLGQGPEFLTYFQNEAQLEKSRLLSDRFSAERPKGSFSTLEIQRTEQGDSAMYLCASSLVTVNTEAFFGQGTRLTVV.

J is TRBJ2-4 and V is TRBV19, with D possibly TRBD1 on 6 matching bases. Germline V gene sequence: CDR1 LNHDA, CDR2 SQIVND (reference sequence). The CDR3 is 16 amino acids. V was pared by 3 bases and J by 6 bases, with 18 bases between. The CDR3 reads CASSMFHRALGNIQYF. The CDR3 region has the DNA TGTGCCAGTAGTATGTTCCACAGGGCGCTAGGAAACATTCAGTACTTC.

The gene calls are TRBV19 and TRBJ2-1; unclear D gene. The CDR3 runs 13 residues. V dropped 3 bases and J dropped 8 bases, with 11 bases sitting between them. The germline gives CDR1 LNHDA, CDR2 SQIVND (reference sequence). CDR3 nucleotide sequence: TGTGCCAGTAGTATCTTCGCTCGGGATGAGCAGTTCTTC. Its protein product is CASSIFARDEQFF.

The chain couples TRBV28 to TRBJ1-3, with a possible D match to TRBD1 (6 bases). This CDR3 is 18 amino acids long. The V end lost 3 bases, the J end lost 4 bases, and 22 bases lay between the germline ends. Germline assignment: CDR1 MDHEN and CDR2 SYDVKM. Here the CDR3 reads CASSFGFPGHFRGNTIYF. The CDR3 bases are TGTGCCAGCAGTTTCGGTTTTCCGGGACACTTTAGGGGAAACACCATATATTTT.

The J gene is TRBJ2-3, the V gene TRBV4-1, with a weak D call TRBD2 (5 bases). This CDR3 is built from 15 residues. Germline-derived CDR1 and CDR2 are MGHRA and YSYEKL. V lost 0 bases, J lost 11 bases, and 18 bases lay in between. CDR3 loop: CASSQETPPADEQYF. Written as DNA, the CDR3 is TGCGCCAGCAGCCAAGAGACCCCTCCAGCGGACGAGCAGTATTTT.

V gene TRBV7-2 combines with J gene TRBJ1-2, with D hard to call. CDR3 size: 14 residues. V was trimmed by 5 bases and J by 14 bases, leaving 24 bases between them. Germline V lookup: CDR1 SGHTA, CDR2 FQGNSA. The CDR3, as DNA: TGTGCCAGCAGCCTCTGGGAGAACACCCCTTCTACAACCTTC. This codes for CASSLWENTPSTTF.

The chain carries TRBV14 and TRBJ2-1; 8 bases fit TRBD2. J gave up 10 bases and V 3 bases, and 11 bases lay outside the gene matches. Germline V gene sequence: CDR1 SGHDN, CDR2 FVKESK. This CDR3 is 15 amino acids long. In DNA form, the CDR3 reads TGTGCCAGCAGCCAGGCCGGACTAGCAGGTCGGGAGCAGTTCTTC. Protein sequence: CASSQAGLAGREQFF.